This is a list of T cell receptor beta chains from one sample in a study of cytotoxic CD8 clonotypes in ibrutinib-treated CLL. Some clones are missing from TCRdb's copy, which holds only in-frame ones; the method was immunoSEQ multiplex PCR. The sample holds about 300,000 clones, approximately 76% seen once. The sample consisted of PBMCs, taken at disease progression, from a patient treated with ibrutinib. These receptor sequences come from a human donor with chronic lymphocytic leukemia. Both conserved end residues are part of each CDR3. Each record gives: J gene, V gene, clone size, D gene, CDR3 DNA, CDR3 protein. The D gene is left open where the match is weak. The size field is filled for only some rows; it gives once, few, many or a size class.

>TRBJ2-7|TRBV5-4|.|.
TGTGCCAGCAGCTCCCCAGGTAGAGGGGGCTCCTACGAGCAGTACTTC
CASSSPGRGGSYEQYF
>TRBJ2-1|TRBV7-3|many|.
TGTGCCAGCAGCACAAAACCGGGAGTACCGGGCAATGAGCAGTTCTTC
CASSTKPGVPGNEQFF
>TRBJ1-2|TRBV6-4|.|.
TGTGCCAGCAGTAAGGGGCGGTTCGACTTC
CASSKGRFDF
>TRBJ1-4|TRBV19|.|.
TGTGCCAGCACCCTGGGGGCAGATGAAAAACTGTTTTTT
CASTLGADEKLFF
>TRBJ2-3|TRBV7-3|.|TRBD2
TGTGCCAGCAGCTTAGACCGGGAGGCTGGAGGTACGCAGTATTTT
CASSLDREAGGTQYF
>TRBJ1-2|TRBV14|.|.
TGTGCCAGCAGCCAAGAGAGTCTCGGACCCCGATGGGATGGCTACACCTTC
CASSQESLGPRWDGYTF
>TRBJ1-1|TRBV4-2|.|.
TGTGCCAGCAGCCAAGGACAGGAGAACACTGAAGCTTTCTTT
CASSQGQENTEAFF
>TRBJ2-1|TRBV5-1|.|.
TGCGCCAGCAGCTTCCCCAAGGGGAATGAGCAGTTCTTC
CASSFPKGNEQFF
>TRBJ1-2|TRBV7-4|.|.
TGTGCCAGCAGCTTGGAAACAGCCCCCTTTGGTGGCTACACCTTC
CASSLETAPFGGYTF
>TRBJ2-2|TRBV7-6|.|TRBD1
TGTGCCAGCAGCTGGGGACAGGGAGTTATCACCACCGGGGAGCTGTTTTTT
CASSWGQGVITTGELFF
>TRBJ2-5|TRBV6-1|few|TRBD2
TGTGCCAGCAGTGAAGCGAGGACCACGGGAGGGGGAGAGACCCAGTACTTC
CASSEARTTGGGETQYF
>TRBJ2-7|TRBV5-1|.|.
TGCGCCAGCAGCCAAGGGTCAACCTACGAGCAGTACTTC
CASSQGSTYEQYF
>TRBJ2-7|TRBV5-1|.|.
TGCGCCAGCAGCCTCACCGGGACTTTACCCAGCGAGCAGTACTTC
CASSLTGTLPSEQYF
>TRBJ2-7|TRBV11-2|.|TRBD2
TGTGCCAGCAGCCGCCGTAGCGGGAGGCCCGCCTCCTACGAGCAGTACTTC
CASSRRSGRPASYEQYF
>TRBJ2-7|TRBV5-6|.|TRBD2
TGTGCCAGCAGCTTACCGGATCTAGCGGGGCTCGAGCAGTACTTC
CASSLPDLAGLEQYF
>TRBJ2-7|TRBV4-1|.|.
TGCGCCAGCAGCCAAACGGGACTCACCTACGAGCAGTACTTC
CASSQTGLTYEQYF
>TRBJ2-7|TRBV14|.|.
TGTGCCAGCAGCCCCGGGGGACCCTACGAGCAGTACTTC
CASSPGGPYEQYF
>TRBJ2-7|TRBV6-5|once|.
TGTGCCAGCGGGGGAGCCTACGAGCAGTACTTC
CASGGAYEQYF